This paragraph reports one T cell receptor (beta chain). The sample comes from a study of blood T cell repertoires in COVID-19. Study-wide context: From the United States, Italy and Spain came samples of acute and convalescent COVID-19.

Some clones are missing from TCRdb's copy, which holds only in-frame ones; the method was immunoSEQ multiplex PCR. Of under 200,000 clones in the sample, approximately 86% are singletons; the top ten hold around 6.6%. V gave up 0 bases and J gave up 0 bases, with 8 bases separating them. CDR1 is SEHNR and CDR2 is FQNEAQ in the germline V gene (reference sequence). The CDR3 runs 16 residues. Material for sequencing was peripheral blood. The source is a man between 50 and 59 years old with active or convalescent COVID-19. V usage is TRBV7-9 and J usage is TRBJ1-4; D not certain. Here the CDR3 DNA reads TGTGCCAGCAGCTTAGCGCGGGGAGCAACTAATGAAAAACTGTTTTTT. Its protein product is CASSLARGATNEKLFF.